The next 23 T cell receptor beta chains were all read from a single sample in a study of shared clonotypes between healthy human individuals. Generated by immunoSEQ multiplex PCR, the TCRdb table keeps only in-frame clones and is missing some. The data show 2 million to 3 million clones, approximately 94% seen once. The material sequenced was naive CD4+ T cells from PBMCs. Subset reported: CD45RA+ positively selected. The receptors derive from a man between 18 and 35 years old in good health. Some clones in this sample may be carry-over from other donors' samples.

The chain uses TRBV28 and TRBJ1-3; the match to TRBD1 covers 7 bases. Germline V gives CDR1 MDHEN, CDR2 SYDVKM. The CDR3 loop spans 15 amino acids. V was clipped by 5 bases and J by 4 bases; unmatched bases: 8. CDR3 loop: CASSMTGTRGNTIYF. DNA of the CDR3: TGTGCCAGCAGTATGACAGGGACGCGCGGAAACACCATATATTTT. Variable domain in full (rest from reference TRBV28 and TRBJ1-3): DVKVTQSSRYLVKRTGEKVFLECVQDMDHENMFWYRQDPGLGLRLIYFSYDVKMKEKGDIPEGYSVSREKKERFSLILESASTNQTSMYLCASSMTGTRGNTIYFGEGSWLTVV.

The chain has TRBV6-5 and TRBJ1-6; D is uncertain. The germline CDR1 and CDR2 sequences are MNHEY and SVGAGI. The CDR3 loop spans 14 amino acids. Trimming shortened V by 7 bases and J by 7 bases, and 14 bases separated the two germline ends. DNA of the CDR3: TGTGCCAGCACAACACGGGGAGGGAATTCACCCCTCCACTTT. Amino acids: CASTTRGGNSPLHF.

The chain combines TRBV7-3 with TRBJ2-2, with D unclear. Trimming removed 5 bases from V and 5 bases from J, with 9 bases in between. Germline V gene sequence: CDR1 SGHTA, CDR2 FQGTGA. CDR3 length equals 13 residues. CDR3 protein: CASSPMGTGELFF. The CDR3 DNA reads TGTGCCAGCAGCCCTATGGGAACCGGGGAGCTGTTTTTT.

This chain joins TRBV19 and TRBJ2-7; D gene ambiguous. Looked up from germline, CDR1 is LNHDA and CDR2 is SQIVND (reference sequence). Trimming shortened V by 5 bases and J by 0 bases, and 14 bases separated the two germline ends. The CDR3 extends over 15 amino acids. The CDR3 protein is CASSRRRTHSYEQYF. The CDR3 region has the DNA TGTGCCAGTAGTCGGCGGCGGACCCACTCCTACGAGCAGTACTTC.

V and J are TRBV7-3 and TRBJ1-5; no reliable D call. V dropped 5 bases and J dropped 6 bases, with 11 bases sitting between them. Germline loops: CDR1 SGHTA, CDR2 FQGTGA. This CDR3 comprises 13 residues. CDR3 region: CASSPTPGQPQHF. The CDR3 DNA follows: TGTGCCAGCAGCCCCACGCCGGGTCAGCCCCAGCATTTT.

The chain combines TRBV7-2 with TRBJ1-3; D not certain. The germline V and J ends were trimmed by 2 bases and 7 bases, with 9 bases remaining between them. The CDR3 consists of 13 residues. Germline-derived CDR1 and CDR2 are SGHTA and FQGNSA. CDR3 DNA sequence: TGTGCCAGCAGCTTATCCCACCGGAACACCATATATTTT. It codes for CASSLSHRNTIYF.

This clone showed up just once. The chain recombines TRBV2 with TRBJ1-1; perhaps TRBD1 as D (6 bases). The germline gives CDR1 SNHLY, CDR2 FYNNEI. This CDR3 region has 14 residues. Trimming pared 6 bases from V and 0 bases from J, leaving 11 bases between. This chain's CDR3 is CASRNDRLNTEAFF. CDR3 bases: TGTGCCAGCAGAAACGACAGGCTGAACACTGAAGCTTTCTTT. Using reference TRBV2 and TRBJ1-1 for the parts outside the CDR3, the full variable domain is EPEVTQTPSHQVTQMGQEVILRCVPISNHLYFYWYRQILGQKVEFLVSFYNNEISEKSEIFDDQFSVERPDGSNFTLKIRSTKLEDSAMYFCASRNDRLNTEAFFGQGTRLTVV.

The chain recombines TRBV7-9 with TRBJ2-5; 12 bases fit TRBD2. This CDR3 spans 16 amino acids. The V segment lost 5 bases and the J segment 3 bases; nucleotides outside the gene matches: 7. Per the germline V gene, CDR1 is SEHNR and CDR2 is FQNEAQ (reference sequence). CDR3 residues: CASSAQTSGRKETQYF. CDR3 nucleotides: TGTGCCAGCAGCGCCCAAACTAGCGGGAGGAAAGAGACCCAGTACTTC.

The chain combines TRBV19 with TRBJ2-1; 10 nucleotides line up with TRBD2. CDR3 length: 16 amino acids. V shed 4 bases, J shed 8 bases, and the junction held 11 bases outside the gene matches. Germline V gene lookup returns CDR1 LNHDA and CDR2 SQIVND (reference sequence). In DNA, the CDR3 is TGTGCCAGTAGTAGCGCTAGCGGGAGATCTCTCGATGAGCAGTTCTTC. It specifies CASSSASGRSLDEQFF.

The chain uses TRBV19 and TRBJ1-4; D call uncertain. Trimming left V 7 bases short and J 7 bases short, with 7 bases between. CDR3 length: 11 residues. Germline V gene sequence: CDR1 LNHDA, CDR2 SQIVND (reference sequence). The CDR3 region is CASKKGEKLFF. Written as DNA, the CDR3 is TGTGCCAGTAAAAAGGGTGAAAAACTGTTTTTT. The variable domain in full, completed from reference TRBV19 and TRBJ1-4, reads DGGITQSPKYLFRKEGQNVTLSCEQNLNHDAMYWYRQDPGQGLRLIYYSQIVNDFQKGDIAEGYSVSREKKESFPLTVTSAQKNPTAFYLCASKKGEKLFFGSGTQLSVL.

The V and J genes are TRBV5-4 and TRBJ1-3; D remains unclear. This CDR3 comprises 16 residues. Per the germline V gene, CDR1 is SGHNT and CDR2 is YYREEE (reference sequence). V dropped 4 bases and J dropped 0 bases, with 14 bases sitting between them. This CDR3 reads CASSATALFSGNTIYF. DNA for the CDR3: TGTGCCAGCAGCGCTACAGCGCTTTTCTCTGGAAACACCATATATTTT.

The chain is built from TRBV7-4 and TRBJ1-5; no firm D call. Per germline, CDR1 SGHVT and CDR2 SQSDAQ. Trimming removed 5 bases from V and 3 bases from J, with 14 bases in between. This CDR3 is built from 15 residues. This CDR3 reads CASSLGYGNNQPQHF. The CDR3 DNA follows: TGTGCCAGCAGCCTAGGGTACGGAAACAATCAGCCCCAGCATTTT.

The chain has TRBV5-8 and TRBJ2-1; 8 bases match TRBD2. Looked up from germline, CDR1 is SGHTS and CDR2 is YDEGEE. The length of the CDR3 is 15 residues. Trimming removed 4 bases from V and 2 bases from J; junction bases left unmatched: 5. The CDR3 DNA is TGTGCCAGCAGCACAGGGACTAGACCCTACAATGAGCAGTTCTTC. It yields the protein CASSTGTRPYNEQFF.

This chain's CDR3 is CASSSLAGASPYEQYF. DNA of the CDR3: TGTGCCAGCAGTTCGCTAGCGGGAGCTTCACCCTACGAGCAGTACTTC. The V and J genes are TRBV6-6 and TRBJ2-7; TRBD2 matches at 10 bases. CDR1 and CDR2 from the germline V gene are MNHNY and SVGAGI (reference sequence). The V gene end was trimmed by 4 bases and the J gene end by 2 bases; junction bases not matched to a gene: 8. The CDR3 has 16 residues.

The table lists this clone with a count of one. V usage is TRBV6-5 and J usage is TRBJ2-5; D unclear. This CDR3 spans 11 amino acids. Germline loops: CDR1 MNHEY, CDR2 SVGAGI. Trimming stripped 6 bases from V and 5 bases from J, with 7 bases between. The CDR3 loop is CASSSVETQYF. In DNA, the CDR3 is TGTGCCAGCAGCTCCGTCGAGACCCAGTACTTC.

The genes are TRBV2 and TRBJ1-4; D not resolved. Trimming removed 8 bases at V and 14 bases at J, with 15 bases between. The germline V gene has CDR1 SNHLY and CDR2 FYNNEI. CDR3 length: 11 residues. The CDR3 spells CASGREGRLFF. The CDR3 DNA is TGTGCCAGCGGCCGGGAGGGTAGGCTGTTTTTT.

The V gene is TRBV10-2, the J gene TRBJ2-3, with TRBD2 as a possible D gene (5 bases). Trimming removed 6 bases at V and 5 bases at J, with 27 bases between. This CDR3 is built from 18 residues. In germline, CDR1 is WSHSY, CDR2 SAAADI. CDR3 DNA: TGCGCCAGCAGACCCCCTTTAGGAGAGGGCCTTATAGGAGATACGCAGTATTTT. This codes for CASRPPLGEGLIGDTQYF.

The CDR3 reads CASRSEGQANTEAFF. For the CDR3, the DNA is TGTGCCAGCAGATCCGAGGGACAGGCGAACACTGAAGCTTTCTTT. This chain connects TRBV5-5 to TRBJ1-1; 8 bases agree with TRBD1. The CDR3 is made up of 15 amino acids. J gave up 1 base and V 5 bases, and 7 bases lay outside the gene matches. Per germline, CDR1 SGHKS and CDR2 YYEKEE (reference sequence).

V usage is TRBV6-4 and J usage is TRBJ1-5; D call uncertain. This CDR3 contains 17 residues. Trimming shortened V by 0 bases and J by 1 base, and 13 bases separated the two germline ends. Looked up from germline, CDR1 is MRHNA and CDR2 is SNTAGT. CDR3 sequence: CASSDSREVRSNQPQHF. The CDR3 DNA reads as TGTGCCAGCAGTGACTCGAGGGAGGTAAGGAGCAATCAGCCCCAGCATTTT.

This rearrangement joins TRBV7-9 to TRBJ2-3, with D perhaps being TRBD1 or TRBD2 (7 bases each). CDR3 length equals 16 residues. Germline V gene sequence: CDR1 SEHNR, CDR2 FQNEAQ (reference sequence). V lost 5 bases and J 5 bases, leaving 20 bases between the germline ends. Here the CDR3 DNA reads TGTGCCAGCAGCCCCCCCAGGGGGGGTGGGGTAGATACGCAGTATTTT. It yields the protein CASSPPRGGGVDTQYF.

In this sample, this clone turned up once. The sample holds other DNA sequences that translate to the same CDR3. V gene TRBV5-6 combines with J gene TRBJ2-7; 8 bases are shared with TRBD1. Trimming removed 0 bases from V and 4 bases from J; junction bases left unmatched: 0. Germline loops: CDR1 SGHDT, CDR2 YYEEEE. The CDR3 is 13 amino acids. The CDR3 sequence is CASSLDRGYEQYF. In DNA, the CDR3 is TGTGCCAGCAGCTTGGACAGGGGGTACGAGCAGTACTTC.

This sequence joins TRBV2 and TRBJ2-5, with D perhaps being TRBD1 or TRBD2 (7 bases each). Trimming took off 10 bases at V and 5 bases at J, with 14 bases between the two ends. The CDR3 sequence is 12 residues long. The germline V gene has CDR1 SNHLY and CDR2 FYNNEI. CDR3 protein: CATQGGAETQYF. CDR3 DNA: TGTGCCACCCAGGGGGGGGCTGAGACCCAGTACTTC.

The chain is built from TRBV10-3 and TRBJ2-1, with D tentatively TRBD1 (6 bases). The CDR3 runs 11 residues. Germline V gene data show CDR1 as ENHRY and CDR2 as SYGVKD. The V end lost 4 bases, the J end lost 10 bases, and 8 bases lay between the germline ends. The CDR3 loop reads CAISATGEQFF. The CDR3 DNA is TGTGCCATCAGTGCAACAGGGGAGCAGTTCTTC.